This T cell receptor beta chain was sequenced during a study of shared clonotypes between healthy human individuals. CD45RO-negative cells were positively selected for CCR7, leaving out terminally differentiated effector memory CD45RA+ cells. Sequencing used immunoSEQ multiplex PCR; TCRdb keeps in-frame clones, though not all of them. The repertoire consists of hundreds of thousands of clones, with 90% to 97% occurring once and the leading ten covering approximately 0.1%. The CDR3 consists of 17 residues. V was trimmed by 5 bases and J by 0 bases, leaving 17 bases between them. Germline loops: CDR1 MNHEY, CDR2 SMNVEV (reference sequence).

The specimen was naive CD8+ T cells sorted from blood. The sequence derives from a woman in her twenties or thirties in good health. This chain uses TRBV27 with TRBJ2-1; no firm D call. CDR3 in amino acids: CASSGLWAIDSYNEQFF. Here the CDR3 DNA reads TGTGCCAGCAGTGGGCTATGGGCGATAGACTCCTACAATGAGCAGTTCTTC.